The 22 T cell receptor beta chains in this list originate from one sample, sequenced in a study of beta chain features in type 1 diabetes. General study results and limits: In all four CD4+ subsets, TCRB CDR3 length was significantly, moderately reduced in type 1 diabetes.

For these TCRs, the target antigens are not known. Of the isolated RNA, all was reverse transcribed, and so the sequenced material was expressed TCRB transcripts. Some clones are missing from TCRdb's copy, which holds only in-frame ones; the method was immunoSEQ multiplex PCR. The sample gives about 150,000 clones, about 9.4% of which show up once; 0.4% to 0.55% is in the top ten. Material for sequencing was central memory CD4+ T cells from blood. These receptors were taken from a man aged 25-45 years with type 1 diabetes.

This clone has only a few counts. The CDR3 bases are TGTGCCAGCAGCTTCGAAAGTACAATCTATGGCTACACCTTC. This encodes CASSFESTIYGYTF. V usage is TRBV7-9 and J usage is TRBJ1-2; D remains ambiguous. Germline assignment: CDR1 SEHNR and CDR2 FQNEAQ (reference sequence). CDR3 length equals 14 residues. Trimming pared 3 bases from V and 4 bases from J, leaving 12 bases between.

The rearrangement links TRBV5-1 to TRBJ2-1; 8 bases align to TRBD2. V trimming: 0 bases; J trimming: 6 bases; junction bases outside the gene matches: 5. CDR1 is SGHRS, CDR2 YFSETQ, per germline. The CDR3 loop spans 15 amino acids. In nucleotides, the CDR3 is TGCGCCAGCAGCTTGGATAGCGGGACGAGCAATGAGCAGTTCTTC. Translating it yields CASSLDSGTSNEQFF.

CDR3 sequence: CASTSGGFDEQYF. The CDR3 DNA reads as TGTGCCAGCACCTCGGGAGGGTTTGACGAGCAGTACTTC. The chain is built from TRBV28 and TRBJ2-7, with 8 nucleotides matching TRBD2. The junction had 7 bases not matched to a gene; V was cut back by 7 bases and J by 5 bases. Per the germline V gene, CDR1 is MDHEN and CDR2 is SYDVKM. This CDR3 has 13 amino acids.

This chain uses TRBV5-1 with TRBJ2-5; TRBD1 agrees at 7 bases. The ends lost 4 bases at V and 1 base at J; junction bases unmatched: 7. The germline V gene encodes CDR1 SGHRS and CDR2 YFSETQ. CDR3 size: 15 residues. The CDR3 is CASSQGQLVQETQYF. CDR3 in DNA: TGCGCCAGCAGCCAGGGACAGTTAGTCCAAGAGACCCAGTACTTC.

The chain uses TRBV9 and TRBJ2-2; the match to TRBD2 covers 11 bases. The CDR3 runs to 20 residues. Losses at the gene ends were 2 bases for V and 10 bases for J; bases not matched to a gene: 22. Germline-derived CDR1 and CDR2 are SGDLS and YYNGEE. Here the CDR3 reads CASSVDRGSGTSGTVLELFF. The CDR3 DNA reads as TGTGCCAGCAGCGTGGATAGGGGCTCCGGGACTAGCGGTACCGTTCTGGAGCTGTTTTTT.

The chain recombines TRBV5-5 with TRBJ2-1; 9 positions match TRBD1. The CDR3 loop spans 14 amino acids. From germline, CDR1 is SGHKS and CDR2 YYEKEE (reference sequence). Losses at the gene ends were 4 bases for V and 9 bases for J; bases not matched to a gene: 8. The CDR3 reads CASSPGTGMIEQFF. The CDR3 DNA sequence: TGTGCCAGCAGCCCGGGGACAGGGATGATTGAGCAGTTCTTC. Filled out from reference TRBV5-5 and TRBJ2-1, the complete variable domain reads DAGVTQSPTHLIKTRGQQVTLRCSPISGHKSVSWYQQVLGQGPQFIFQYYEKEERGRGNFPDRFSARQFPNYSSELNVNALLLGDSALYLCASSPGTGMIEQFFGPGTRLTVL.

V is TRBV18 and J is TRBJ2-5; D is perhaps TRBD2 (6 bases). Looked up from germline, CDR1 is KGHSH and CDR2 is LQKENI. This CDR3 comprises 14 residues. Trimming took off 1 base at V and 2 bases at J, with 8 bases between the two ends. The CDR3: CASSPRRGQETQYF. As DNA, the CDR3 is TGTGCCAGCTCACCACGGAGGGGACAAGAGACCCAGTACTTC.

The chain couples TRBV7-8 to TRBJ2-3; TRBD1 matches 7 bases. CDR3 length: 13 residues. Germline assignment: CDR1 SGHVS and CDR2 FQNEAQ. V lost 3 bases to trimming and J lost 3 bases; unmatched junction nucleotides: 0. CDR3 region: CASSLDRTDTQYF. The DNA of the CDR3 is TGTGCCAGCAGCTTGGACAGGACAGATACGCAGTATTTT.

The chain uses TRBV6-5 and TRBJ2-5; 11 nucleotides agree with TRBD1. The length of the CDR3 is 15 residues. The germline V gene has CDR1 MNHEY and CDR2 SVGAGI. Trimming took 5 bases from V and 7 from J; bases not matched to a gene: 9. CDR3 nucleotide sequence: TGTGCCAGCAGTGTCGGACAGGGGGCCTGGGGGACCCAGTACTTC. Its translation is CASSVGQGAWGTQYF.

The chain is built from TRBV28 and TRBJ2-4; the D gene is possibly TRBD2 (5 bases). CDR1 and CDR2 from the germline V gene are MDHEN and SYDVKM. CDR3 size: 14 residues. The V gene lost 4 bases and the J gene lost 4 bases, with 11 bases spanning the gap. CDR3 DNA sequence: TGTGCCAGCAGTTGGACGGGGAATAAAAACATTCAGTACTTC. The encoded protein is CASSWTGNKNIQYF.

This clone has just a few counts. DNA for the CDR3: TGTGCCAGCACCATAGGGGTAGGAACAGGGCGACGCTATGGCTACACCTTC. As protein: CASTIGVGTGRRYGYTF. This rearrangement joins TRBV28 to TRBJ1-2; tentatively, D is TRBD1 (6 bases). CDR1 MDHEN and CDR2 SYDVKM come from the germline V gene. The CDR3 length is 17 residues. V lost 7 bases and J lost 4, with 25 bases in between.

This clone was counted only a few times. V gene TRBV2 combines with J gene TRBJ2-7; weak D call: TRBD1 (7 bases). Germline assignment: CDR1 SNHLY and CDR2 FYNNEI. The CDR3 runs to 13 residues. V lost 8 bases, J lost 2 bases, and 13 bases lay in between. The chain's CDR3 is CASQGGAAYEQYF. The CDR3 DNA is TGTGCCAGCCAGGGGGGAGCAGCCTACGAGCAGTACTTC.

This clone was counted a few times. The chain recombines TRBV4-1 with TRBJ2-3; 8 bases align to TRBD2. The CDR3 contains 17 residues. V trimming: 0 bases; J trimming: 7 bases; junction bases outside the gene matches: 12. Germline CDR1 and CDR2: MGHRA and YSYEKL. In nucleotides, the CDR3 is TGCGCCAGCAGCCAAGAGATCCCAGCGGGGGCAGCCTATACGCAGTATTTT. Protein product: CASSQEIPAGAAYTQYF.

V usage is TRBV10-3 and J usage is TRBJ2-1; 7 bases align to TRBD2. This CDR3 region has 13 residues. Germline CDR1 is ENHRY and CDR2 is SYGVKD. V was pared by 9 bases and J by 6 bases, with 8 bases of the junction left unmatched. This chain's CDR3 is CAIRLASVNEQFF. Here the CDR3 DNA reads TGTGCCATACGACTAGCAAGCGTCAATGAGCAGTTCTTC.

The V call is TRBV2, the J call TRBJ1-1; D unresolved. Germline V lookup: CDR1 SNHLY, CDR2 FYNNEI. This CDR3 is built from 13 residues. V lost 2 bases and J 2 bases, leaving 6 bases between the germline ends. Written as DNA, the CDR3 is TGTGCCAGCAGTGAACCCGTCAACACTGAAGCTTTCTTT. Its protein product is CASSEPVNTEAFF.

With regard to this clone: In the same sample, other DNA sequences code for this CDR3. CDR3 in DNA: TGTGCCAGCTCACCGGGGAGCGGGAGGGTCTACGAGCAGTACTTC. Translating gives CASSPGSGRVYEQYF. The rearrangement joins TRBV18 to TRBJ2-7; 10 bases agree with TRBD2. J gave up 3 bases and V 3 bases, and 5 bases lay outside the gene matches. Germline values: CDR1 KGHSH, CDR2 LQKENI. The CDR3 runs to 15 residues.

This clone was seen more than once but under ten times. The chain uses TRBV27 and TRBJ2-1, with 12 bases that match TRBD2. The germline V gene encodes CDR1 MNHEY and CDR2 SMNVEV (reference sequence). This CDR3 has 17 amino acids. Unmatched junction bases numbered 9, after V lost 6 bases and J lost 3 bases. For the CDR3, the DNA is TGTGCCAGCAGCCCTCGACTAGCGGGAGTGGGCTACAATGAGCAGTTCTTC. It codes for CASSPRLAGVGYNEQFF.

The chain couples TRBV5-1 to TRBJ2-1, with 9 bases identical to TRBD2. This CDR3 contains 15 residues. The junction had 6 bases not matched to a gene; V was cut back by 4 bases and J by 4 bases. From germline, CDR1 is SGHRS and CDR2 YFSETQ. CDR3 region: CASSQGLAPYNEQFF. The CDR3 DNA is TGCGCCAGCAGCCAAGGACTAGCGCCTTACAATGAGCAGTTCTTC.

This clone was found a few times. The missing conserved phenylalanine or tryptophan at the end of this CDR3 makes a read error likely. The limits of the CDR3 on the DNA are not certain, so only TCRdb's listed CDR3 is given. The gene calls are TRBV21-1 and TRBJ1-2; the table assigns TRBD1, which was not confirmed against the DNA. TRBV21-1 is classified as a pseudogene. The CDR3 is 9 amino acids long, termini counted. CDR3 sequence reads: CASSVQGLV.

The chain links TRBV12-5 to TRBJ2-5; 11 bases fit TRBD2. There are 18 residues in the CDR3. Germline lookup yields CDR1 LGHNT and CDR2 FRNRAP. J lost 2 bases, V lost 2 bases, and 10 bases had no gene match. CDR3 in amino acids: CASGLTRDGTSGQETQYF. In nucleotides, the CDR3 is TGTGCTAGTGGTTTGACACGAGACGGGACTAGCGGTCAAGAGACCCAGTACTTC.

This clone showed up just a few times. This chain uses TRBV11-2 with TRBJ1-5, with no clear D. Trimming took 3 bases from V and 1 from J, leaving 4 bases between them. Germline V CDR1 and CDR2: SGHAT, FQNNGV. This CDR3 comprises 13 residues. The CDR3 protein is CASSLRSNQPQHF. The CDR3 coding sequence is TGTGCCAGCAGCTTGAGAAGCAATCAGCCCCAGCATTTT.

This clone appeared a few times. The chain couples TRBV9 to TRBJ2-3; 7 nucleotides match TRBD2. Germline V gene sequence: CDR1 SGDLS, CDR2 YYNGEE. This CDR3 region has 16 residues. The J segment lost 2 bases and the V segment lost 4 bases, leaving 10 bases of the junction unmatched. CDR3 coding DNA: TGTGCCAGCAGCCAAACTCAAGCGGGGCCCACAGATACGCAGTATTTT. It is translated as CASSQTQAGPTDTQYF. The variable domain in full, with the rest retrieved from reference TRBV9 and TRBJ2-3, is DSGVTQTPKHLITATGQRVTLRCSPRSGDLSVYWYQQSLDQGLQFLIQYYNGEERAKGNILERFSAQQFPDLHSELNLSSLELGDSALYFCASSQTQAGPTDTQYFGPGTRLTVL.